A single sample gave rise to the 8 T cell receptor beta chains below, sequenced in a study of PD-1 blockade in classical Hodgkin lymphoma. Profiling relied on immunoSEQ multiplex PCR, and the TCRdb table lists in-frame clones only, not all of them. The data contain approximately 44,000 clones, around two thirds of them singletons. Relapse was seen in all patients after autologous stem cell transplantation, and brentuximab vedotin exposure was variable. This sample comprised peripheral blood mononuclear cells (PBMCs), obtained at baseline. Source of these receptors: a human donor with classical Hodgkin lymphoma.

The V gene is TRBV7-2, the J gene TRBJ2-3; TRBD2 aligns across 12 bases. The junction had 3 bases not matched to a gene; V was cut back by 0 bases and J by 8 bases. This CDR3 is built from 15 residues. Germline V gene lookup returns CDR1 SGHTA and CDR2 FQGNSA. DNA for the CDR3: TGTGCCAGCAGCTTAGCGACTAGCGGGAGAGTTACGCAGTATTTT. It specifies CASSLATSGRVTQYF.

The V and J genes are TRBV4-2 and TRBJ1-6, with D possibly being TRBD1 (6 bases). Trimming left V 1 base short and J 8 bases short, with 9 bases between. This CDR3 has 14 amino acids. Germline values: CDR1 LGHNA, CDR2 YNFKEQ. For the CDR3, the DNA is TGTGCCAGCAGCCAAGGGACAGCACATTCACCCCTCCACTTT. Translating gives CASSQGTAHSPLHF.

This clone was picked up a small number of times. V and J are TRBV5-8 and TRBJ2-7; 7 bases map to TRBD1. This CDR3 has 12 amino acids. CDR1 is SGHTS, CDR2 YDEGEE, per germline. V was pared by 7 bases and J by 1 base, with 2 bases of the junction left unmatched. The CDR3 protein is CASGTVSYEQYF. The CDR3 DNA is TGTGCCAGCGGGACAGTATCCTACGAGCAGTACTTC.

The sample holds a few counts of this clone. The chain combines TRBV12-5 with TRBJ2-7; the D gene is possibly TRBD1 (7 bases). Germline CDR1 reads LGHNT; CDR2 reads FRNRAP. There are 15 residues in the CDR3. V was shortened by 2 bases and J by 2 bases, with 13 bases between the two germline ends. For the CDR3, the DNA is TGTGCTAGTGGTTTGAGGAGGGACAGCGCCTACGAGCAGTACTTC. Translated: CASGLRRDSAYEQYF.

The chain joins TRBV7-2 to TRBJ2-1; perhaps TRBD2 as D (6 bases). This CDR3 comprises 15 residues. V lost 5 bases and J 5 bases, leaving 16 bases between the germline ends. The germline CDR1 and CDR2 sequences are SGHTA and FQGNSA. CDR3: CASSGRERADNEQFF. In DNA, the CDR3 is TGTGCCAGCAGCGGTAGAGAGCGGGCGGACAATGAGCAGTTCTTC.

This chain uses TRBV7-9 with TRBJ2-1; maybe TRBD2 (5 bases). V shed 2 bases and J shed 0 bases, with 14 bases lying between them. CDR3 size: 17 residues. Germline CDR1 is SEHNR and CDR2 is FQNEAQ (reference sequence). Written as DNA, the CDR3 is TGTGCCAGCAGCTTACCCGAGGGAATTAGCTCCTACAATGAGCAGTTCTTC. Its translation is CASSLPEGISSYNEQFF.

CDR3 DNA sequence: TGTGCCAGCAGCCCCTCCGGACAGGGAGAGTCTGGGGCCAACGTCCTGACTTTC. The encoded protein is CASSPSGQGESGANVLTF. J is TRBJ2-6 and V is TRBV9; 8 nucleotides agree with TRBD1. Trimming removed 4 bases from V and 1 base from J; junction bases left unmatched: 10. Germline values: CDR1 SGDLS, CDR2 YYNGEE. The CDR3 totals 18 residues.

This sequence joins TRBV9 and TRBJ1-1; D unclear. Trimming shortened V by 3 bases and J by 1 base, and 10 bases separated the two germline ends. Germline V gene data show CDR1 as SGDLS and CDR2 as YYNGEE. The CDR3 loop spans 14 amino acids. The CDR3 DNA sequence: TGTGCCAGCAGCGGGAAAGGAGCGAACACTGAAGCTTTCTTT. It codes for CASSGKGANTEAFF.